Following are 29 T cell receptor beta chains from one sample sequenced in a study of T cell changes during pregnancy in multiple sclerosis. Measured with immunoSEQ multiplex PCR; TCRdb has only the in-frame clones, and not every one. Of tens of thousands of clones in the sample, more than 85% were seen once. The sequences come from CD4+ T cells from peripheral blood mononuclear cells, collected in the second trimester of pregnancy. These receptor sequences come from a female donor in good health, enrolled as a control in a pregnancy study.

The chain couples TRBV5-4 to TRBJ2-3, with 13 bases lining up with TRBD2. The ends lost 5 bases at V and 4 bases at J; junction bases unmatched: 7. In germline, CDR1 is SGHNT, CDR2 YYREEE (reference sequence). The CDR3 runs 16 residues. The CDR3 sequence is CASRSGLAGLSDTQYF. The DNA of the CDR3 is TGTGCCAGCAGGTCGGGACTAGCGGGATTATCAGATACGCAGTATTTT.

V gene TRBV28 combines with J gene TRBJ1-5; 8 bases map to TRBD1. The CDR3 runs to 16 residues. After removal of 4 bases from V and 7 bases from J, the junction contained 12 bases not matched to a gene. From germline, CDR1 is MDHEN and CDR2 SYDVKM. Written as DNA, the CDR3 is TGTGCCAGCAGTTCGCAGGGGGCCGCACGGGAACAGCCCCAGCATTTT. Translation: CASSSQGAAREQPQHF.

The V call is TRBV27, the J call TRBJ2-3, with a weak D call TRBD1 (5 bases). CDR3 length: 15 residues. Germline CDR1 and CDR2: MNHEY and SMNVEV (reference sequence). V lost 2 bases to trimming and J lost 1 base, with 10 bases between them. CDR3 sequence reads: CASSLAGLGTDTQYF. CDR3 DNA sequence: TGTGCCAGCAGTTTAGCAGGGTTGGGCACAGATACGCAGTATTTT.

This rearrangement joins TRBV4-3 to TRBJ2-1; D possibly corresponds to TRBD2 (6 bases). Germline V gene lookup returns CDR1 LGHNA and CDR2 YSLEER. V lost 0 bases and J 5 bases, leaving 14 bases between the germline ends. CDR3 length equals 16 residues. CDR3 region: CASSQEVRDGNNEQFF. The CDR3 DNA sequence: TGCGCCAGCAGCCAAGAAGTGCGGGATGGAAACAATGAGCAGTTCTTC.

The chain couples TRBV5-1 to TRBJ1-1; D possibly corresponds to TRBD1 (6 bases). Germline CDR1 is SGHRS and CDR2 is YFSETQ. The CDR3 is 13 amino acids. The V gene lost 3 bases and the J gene lost 11 bases, with 17 bases spanning the gap. The DNA of the CDR3 is TGCGCCAGCAGCTACGCCCATGACAGGTTGGCTTTCTTT. Protein sequence: CASSYAHDRLAFF.

The chain has TRBV5-1 and TRBJ1-2; no clear D gene. Trimming took 7 bases from V and 8 from J, leaving 15 bases between them. Germline loops: CDR1 SGHRS, CDR2 YFSETQ. The CDR3 extends over 12 amino acids. The CDR3 DNA reads TGCGCCAGCCACGACAATGGGTACGGCTACACCTTC. Translating it yields CASHDNGYGYTF.

The chain links TRBV6-5 to TRBJ1-4; D possibly corresponds to TRBD1 (5 bases). This CDR3 contains 15 residues. Germline CDR1 MNHEY, CDR2 SVGAGI. The V end lost 0 bases, the J end lost 6 bases, and 11 bases lay between the germline ends. In DNA, the CDR3 is TGTGCCAGCAGTTACTCTGCGGGGCGACATGAAAAACTGTTTTTT. Translating it yields CASSYSAGRHEKLFF.

This chain links TRBV11-1 with TRBJ2-3, with TRBD1 identical over 8 bases. The CDR3 is made up of 16 amino acids. CDR1 is SGHAT, CDR2 FQDESV, per germline (reference sequence). The junction had 11 bases not matched to a gene; V was cut back by 4 bases and J by 5 bases. CDR3 sequence: CASSYGQGAGEDTQYF. The CDR3 bases are TGTGCCAGCAGCTACGGGCAGGGGGCTGGGGAAGATACGCAGTATTTT.

The V call is TRBV7-8, the J call TRBJ2-3; TRBD1 matches at 10 bases. CDR1 is SGHVS, CDR2 FQNEAQ, per germline. The CDR3 has 13 residues. V shed 1 base and J 15 bases; nucleotides not matched to a gene: 7. CDR3 DNA: TGTGCCAGCAGCTTAGTCGGGACAGGGGAACTTTATTTT. Protein product: CASSLVGTGELYF.

This chain connects TRBV28 to TRBJ1-2, with 8 bases matching TRBD1. The CDR3 totals 11 residues. The trim removed 6 bases at V and 7 bases at J, leaving 1 base unmatched. Looked up from germline, CDR1 is MDHEN and CDR2 is SYDVKM. The CDR3 bases are TGTGCCAGCAGGACAGGGGTTGGCTACACCTTC. The encoded protein is CASRTGVGYTF.

The chain combines TRBV15 with TRBJ2-1; D is unresolved. Between the trimmed V and J ends, which lost 2 bases and 9 bases, there was a span of 8 bases. CDR3 length: 12 amino acids. The germline gives CDR1 LNHNV, CDR2 YYDKDF (reference sequence). The CDR3 DNA reads TGTGCCACCAGCAGACTCACACGTGAGCAGTTCTTC. Its protein product is CATSRLTREQFF.

The V call is TRBV28, the J call TRBJ1-5; D gene ambiguous. There are 13 residues in the CDR3. From germline, CDR1 is MDHEN and CDR2 SYDVKM. The V end was cut by 3 bases, the J end by 4 bases, with 7 bases between. The CDR3 nucleotides read TGTGCCAGCAGTTTCGTAGATAATCAGCCCCAGCATTTT. Translated: CASSFVDNQPQHF.

V and J are TRBV30 and TRBJ2-2; maybe TRBD2 (5 bases). In germline, CDR1 is GTSNPN, CDR2 SVGIG (reference sequence). V lost 4 bases and J lost 1, with 13 bases in between. CDR3 length: 15 residues. In DNA form, the CDR3 reads TGTGCCTGGAAAGCTAAGCGGATGAACACCGGGGAGCTGTTTTTT. Residues: CAWKAKRMNTGELFF. The full variable domain, with the rest looked up from reference TRBV30 and TRBJ2-2, is SQTIHQWPATLVQPVGSPLSLECTVEGTSNPNLYWYRQAAGRGLQLLFYSVGIGQISSEVPQNLSASRPQDRQFILSSKKLLLSDSGFYLCAWKAKRMNTGELFFGEGSRLTVL.

The chain is built from TRBV29-1 and TRBJ2-1; D is perhaps TRBD1 (7 bases). Germline V lookup: CDR1 SQVTM, CDR2 ANQGSEA. V was pared by 3 bases and J by 5 bases, with 20 bases between. This CDR3 has 16 residues. CDR3 loop: CSVDSGRGTVHNEQFF. Here the CDR3 DNA reads TGCAGCGTTGATAGCGGTCGGGGGACAGTCCACAATGAGCAGTTCTTC.

The chain joins TRBV13 to TRBJ1-1; 7 bases line up with TRBD1. Germline CDR1 reads PRHDT; CDR2 reads FYEKMQ (reference sequence). V was clipped by 5 bases and J by 4 bases; unmatched bases: 10. CDR3 size: 15 residues. The CDR3: CASSLRRQGATEAFF. CDR3 DNA: TGTGCCAGCAGCCTAAGGCGACAGGGTGCCACTGAAGCTTTCTTT.

Only one count was recorded for this clone. V is TRBV2 and J is TRBJ2-3; 10 bases are shared with TRBD1. Germline CDR1 SNHLY, CDR2 FYNNEI. The CDR3 covers 13 residues. Trimming took 8 bases from V and 3 from J; bases not matched to a gene: 2. CDR3 nucleotide sequence: TGTGCCAGCTCGGGACAGGGGACAGATACGCAGTATTTT. Translation gives CASSGQGTDTQYF. Drawing the rest from reference TRBV2 and TRBJ2-3, the complete variable domain is EPEVTQTPSHQVTQMGQEVILRCVPISNHLYFYWYRQILGQKVEFLVSFYNNEISEKSEIFDDQFSVERPDGSNFTLKIRSTKLEDSAMYFCASSGQGTDTQYFGPGTRLTVL.

The chain combines TRBV6-1 with TRBJ1-2; D not resolved. The germline V gene encodes CDR1 MNHNS and CDR2 SASEGT. With 1 base removed from V and 8 bases from J, the gap between germline ends came to 14 bases. The CDR3 totals 14 residues. CDR3 nucleotides: TGTGCCAGCAGTGAAGACGGCACTCGGGGAGGCTACACCTTC. Translating it yields CASSEDGTRGGYTF.

This clone was detected once. The rearrangement links TRBV30 to TRBJ1-2; the D gene is possibly TRBD1 (6 bases). With 4 bases removed from V and 8 bases from J, the gap between germline ends came to 14 bases. Per germline, CDR1 GTSNPN and CDR2 SVGIG (reference sequence). This CDR3 has 12 residues. The CDR3 region has the DNA TGTGCCTGGAACCAGGGGCCCATGGGCTACACCTTC. Its translation is CAWNQGPMGYTF. The whole variable domain, remainder taken from reference TRBV30 and TRBJ1-2, is SQTIHQWPATLVQPVGSPLSLECTVEGTSNPNLYWYRQAAGRGLQLLFYSVGIGQISSEVPQNLSASRPQDRQFILSSKKLLLSDSGFYLCAWNQGPMGYTFGSGTRLTVV.

This chain joins TRBV9 and TRBJ1-1; no firm D call. The CDR3 is made up of 11 amino acids. CDR1 is SGDLS and CDR2 is YYNGEE in the germline V gene. Between the trimmed V and J ends, which lost 10 bases and 0 bases, there was a span of 7 bases. The CDR3 DNA reads as TGTGCCGCGAAAATGAACACTGAAGCTTTCTTT. Translated: CAAKMNTEAFF.

V is TRBV2 and J is TRBJ2-4, with 8 bases identical to TRBD2. V dropped 0 bases and J dropped 1; count of bases not matched to a gene: 2. CDR1 is SNHLY, CDR2 FYNNEI, per germline. CDR3 length: 16 amino acids. The CDR3 DNA reads as TGTGCCAGCAGTGAAGCGCCTAGCGGGGCCAAAAACATTCAGTACTTC. As protein: CASSEAPSGAKNIQYF.

This clone was counted a few times. The chain couples TRBV7-9 to TRBJ1-4; D not resolved. Germline values: CDR1 SEHNR, CDR2 FQNEAQ (reference sequence). V was trimmed by 6 bases and J by 4 bases, leaving 9 bases between them. The CDR3 spans 13 residues. The CDR3 DNA reads as TGTGCCAGCAGTACGGGGTATAATGAAAAACTGTTTTTT. Translated: CASSTGYNEKLFF.

The V gene is TRBV9, the J gene TRBJ2-3, with D possibly matching TRBD2 (5 bases). V gave up 1 base and J gave up 0 bases, with 9 bases separating them. This CDR3 is built from 15 residues. The germline V gene has CDR1 SGDLS and CDR2 YYNGEE. The CDR3 region has the DNA TGTGCCAGCAGCGTATCAGCGGTGAGCACAGATACGCAGTATTTT. Protein: CASSVSAVSTDTQYF.

This clone was detected a few times. This sequence joins TRBV11-2 and TRBJ1-1, with D uncertain. The V gene lost 1 base and the J gene lost 7 bases, with 7 bases spanning the gap. The CDR3 loop spans 12 amino acids. Germline V lookup: CDR1 SGHAT, CDR2 FQNNGV. CDR3 DNA: TGTGCCAGCAGCTTAGTAAGACTTGAAGCTTTCTTT. It yields the protein CASSLVRLEAFF.

The chain carries TRBV5-5 and TRBJ1-2, with 11 bases lining up with TRBD1. The CDR3 is 16 residues long. Trimming took 3 bases from V and 4 from J; bases not matched to a gene: 8. Germline CDR1 and CDR2: SGHKS and YYEKEE (reference sequence). Here the CDR3 DNA reads TGTGCCAGCAGCTCCGGTGCCGGGACAGGGGGCTATGGCTACACCTTC. Amino acid sequence: CASSSGAGTGGYGYTF.

This chain connects TRBV4-3 to TRBJ1-5; the D gene is possibly TRBD1 (6 bases). The CDR3 sequence is 15 residues long. From germline, CDR1 is LGHNA and CDR2 YSLEER. Trimming removed 4 bases from V and 7 bases from J, with 17 bases in between. CDR3 DNA sequence: TGCGCCAGCAGCCTGGGAGTACAGGGAGTCCAGCCCCAGCATTTT. Amino acids: CASSLGVQGVQPQHF.

The genes are TRBV6-5 and TRBJ2-5; D is unclear. The last part of the DNA fits TRBJ2-7 better; the J call may be wrong. The CDR3 extends over 11 amino acids. Germline CDR1 and CDR2: MNHEY and SVGAGI. CDR3 residues: CASRRSHEQYF. The CDR3 DNA follows: TGTGCCAGCAGGAGAAGCCACGAGCAGTACTTC.

This clone is a singleton in its sample. The rearrangement uses TRBV30 and TRBJ2-3; 10 bases are a match to TRBD2. V was pared by 0 bases and J by 4 bases, with 10 bases of the junction left unmatched. Looked up from germline, CDR1 is GTSNPN and CDR2 is SVGIG (reference sequence). The CDR3 consists of 17 residues. The DNA of the CDR3 is TGTGCCTGGAGTGTAGGGGCTAGCGGGAGTAACGCAGATACGCAGTATTTT. It codes for CAWSVGASGSNADTQYF.

The V and J genes are TRBV18 and TRBJ1-5; no clear D. The V end was cut by 2 bases, the J end by 2 bases, with 7 bases between. The CDR3 runs to 14 residues. The germline V gene has CDR1 KGHSH and CDR2 LQKENI. The CDR3 reads CASSPGHGNQPQHF. CDR3 bases: TGTGCCAGCTCACCAGGGCATGGCAATCAGCCCCAGCATTTT.

This chain connects TRBV5-1 to TRBJ2-2, with TRBD1 matching over 8 bases. Germline-derived CDR1 and CDR2 are SGHRS and YFSETQ. The J segment lost 7 bases and the V segment lost 2 bases, leaving 7 bases of the junction unmatched. This CDR3 region has 15 residues. This CDR3 reads CASSFDRGEGGELFF. DNA of the CDR3: TGCGCCAGCAGCTTCGACAGGGGAGAAGGCGGGGAGCTGTTTTTT.